Sequencing of this T cell receptor (beta chain) was carried out in a study of post-analysis software for immune sequencing data. The overall study: Relapsing-remitting, secondary progressive and progressive-relapsing forms made up the multiple sclerosis disease courses.

V lost 5 bases and J lost 4; bases outside the gene matches: 7. There are 17 residues in the CDR3. Germline V gene data show CDR1 as SEHNR and CDR2 as FQNEAQ (reference sequence). Notes on this clonotype: No antigen is known for it.

Sequencing libraries made from TCR beta cDNA carried unique molecular identifiers. Roughly 500,000 cDNA molecules were obtained per 1 to 10 million input T cells. TCRdb re-called the PCR reads through MiXCR, storing one row per CDR3 protein. The sample lists under 900,000 distinct CDR3 sequences, about 50% occurring once. Study-wide results and caveats: Patients showed TRBV5-6, TRBV5-1 and TRBV20-1 among five TRBV segments more frequent than in controls. Controls' normalized Chao1 diversity significantly exceeded that of multiple sclerosis patients.

V usage is TRBV7-9 and J usage is TRBJ2-3; 15 bases match TRBD2. The clonotype comes from a girl aged 5-17 years with multiple sclerosis. The sample consisted of blood. The CDR3 DNA follows: TGTGCCAGCAGCCCCGGACTAGCGGGGGGGCCAGCAGATACGCAGTATTTT. Translation: CASSPGLAGGPADTQYF.